A single T cell receptor (beta chain) is shown here with its context. What it recognizes is unknown. The data derive from a study of T cell repertoires in cytomegalovirus infection. Study details: HLA-B-restricted CMV epitopes that are well studied, plus recently identified HLA-C-restricted ones, were used by the study. Indications came from public TCR beta signatures; they pointed to CMV infection and to a matching HLA type. Study results and caveats: What dominated the ex vivo response were HLA-C-restricted CMV-specific TCR beta clonotypes. Carriers of CMV and the relevant HLA type were discriminated by public TCR beta frequency.

TCRdb itself ran the reads through MiXCR, one entry per CDR3 protein. This table has 380,000 or so distinct CDR3 sequences, roughly a third appearing once. The CDR3 totals 14 residues. V gave up 0 bases and J gave up 5 bases, with 10 bases separating them. The germline CDR1 and CDR2 sequences are LNHNV and YYDKDF (reference sequence). This material consisted of cultured PBMCs, taken from culture after CMV antigen stimulation. This receptor was taken from a human donor in good health (CMV status not recorded). Some clones in this sample may be carry-over from other donors' samples. V is TRBV15 and J is TRBJ2-5; D perhaps matches TRBD2 (5 bases). CDR3 nucleotides: TGTGCCACCAGCAGAGACCGGGGAATCGAGACCCAGTACTTC. Translation: CATSRDRGIETQYF.